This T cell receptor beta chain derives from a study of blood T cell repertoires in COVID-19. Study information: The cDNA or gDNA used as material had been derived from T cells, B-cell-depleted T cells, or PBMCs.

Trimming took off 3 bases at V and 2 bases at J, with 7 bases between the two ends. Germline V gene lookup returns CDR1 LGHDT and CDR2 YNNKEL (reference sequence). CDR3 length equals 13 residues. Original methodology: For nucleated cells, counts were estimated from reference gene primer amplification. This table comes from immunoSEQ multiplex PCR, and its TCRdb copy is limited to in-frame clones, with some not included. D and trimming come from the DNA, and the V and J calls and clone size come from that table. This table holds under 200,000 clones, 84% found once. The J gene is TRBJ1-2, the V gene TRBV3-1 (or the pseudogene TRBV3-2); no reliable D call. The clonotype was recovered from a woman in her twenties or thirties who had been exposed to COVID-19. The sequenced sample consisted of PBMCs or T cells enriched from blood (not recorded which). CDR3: CASSHGGNYGYTF. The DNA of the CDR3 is TGTGCCAGCAGCCATGGCGGAAACTATGGCTACACCTTC.